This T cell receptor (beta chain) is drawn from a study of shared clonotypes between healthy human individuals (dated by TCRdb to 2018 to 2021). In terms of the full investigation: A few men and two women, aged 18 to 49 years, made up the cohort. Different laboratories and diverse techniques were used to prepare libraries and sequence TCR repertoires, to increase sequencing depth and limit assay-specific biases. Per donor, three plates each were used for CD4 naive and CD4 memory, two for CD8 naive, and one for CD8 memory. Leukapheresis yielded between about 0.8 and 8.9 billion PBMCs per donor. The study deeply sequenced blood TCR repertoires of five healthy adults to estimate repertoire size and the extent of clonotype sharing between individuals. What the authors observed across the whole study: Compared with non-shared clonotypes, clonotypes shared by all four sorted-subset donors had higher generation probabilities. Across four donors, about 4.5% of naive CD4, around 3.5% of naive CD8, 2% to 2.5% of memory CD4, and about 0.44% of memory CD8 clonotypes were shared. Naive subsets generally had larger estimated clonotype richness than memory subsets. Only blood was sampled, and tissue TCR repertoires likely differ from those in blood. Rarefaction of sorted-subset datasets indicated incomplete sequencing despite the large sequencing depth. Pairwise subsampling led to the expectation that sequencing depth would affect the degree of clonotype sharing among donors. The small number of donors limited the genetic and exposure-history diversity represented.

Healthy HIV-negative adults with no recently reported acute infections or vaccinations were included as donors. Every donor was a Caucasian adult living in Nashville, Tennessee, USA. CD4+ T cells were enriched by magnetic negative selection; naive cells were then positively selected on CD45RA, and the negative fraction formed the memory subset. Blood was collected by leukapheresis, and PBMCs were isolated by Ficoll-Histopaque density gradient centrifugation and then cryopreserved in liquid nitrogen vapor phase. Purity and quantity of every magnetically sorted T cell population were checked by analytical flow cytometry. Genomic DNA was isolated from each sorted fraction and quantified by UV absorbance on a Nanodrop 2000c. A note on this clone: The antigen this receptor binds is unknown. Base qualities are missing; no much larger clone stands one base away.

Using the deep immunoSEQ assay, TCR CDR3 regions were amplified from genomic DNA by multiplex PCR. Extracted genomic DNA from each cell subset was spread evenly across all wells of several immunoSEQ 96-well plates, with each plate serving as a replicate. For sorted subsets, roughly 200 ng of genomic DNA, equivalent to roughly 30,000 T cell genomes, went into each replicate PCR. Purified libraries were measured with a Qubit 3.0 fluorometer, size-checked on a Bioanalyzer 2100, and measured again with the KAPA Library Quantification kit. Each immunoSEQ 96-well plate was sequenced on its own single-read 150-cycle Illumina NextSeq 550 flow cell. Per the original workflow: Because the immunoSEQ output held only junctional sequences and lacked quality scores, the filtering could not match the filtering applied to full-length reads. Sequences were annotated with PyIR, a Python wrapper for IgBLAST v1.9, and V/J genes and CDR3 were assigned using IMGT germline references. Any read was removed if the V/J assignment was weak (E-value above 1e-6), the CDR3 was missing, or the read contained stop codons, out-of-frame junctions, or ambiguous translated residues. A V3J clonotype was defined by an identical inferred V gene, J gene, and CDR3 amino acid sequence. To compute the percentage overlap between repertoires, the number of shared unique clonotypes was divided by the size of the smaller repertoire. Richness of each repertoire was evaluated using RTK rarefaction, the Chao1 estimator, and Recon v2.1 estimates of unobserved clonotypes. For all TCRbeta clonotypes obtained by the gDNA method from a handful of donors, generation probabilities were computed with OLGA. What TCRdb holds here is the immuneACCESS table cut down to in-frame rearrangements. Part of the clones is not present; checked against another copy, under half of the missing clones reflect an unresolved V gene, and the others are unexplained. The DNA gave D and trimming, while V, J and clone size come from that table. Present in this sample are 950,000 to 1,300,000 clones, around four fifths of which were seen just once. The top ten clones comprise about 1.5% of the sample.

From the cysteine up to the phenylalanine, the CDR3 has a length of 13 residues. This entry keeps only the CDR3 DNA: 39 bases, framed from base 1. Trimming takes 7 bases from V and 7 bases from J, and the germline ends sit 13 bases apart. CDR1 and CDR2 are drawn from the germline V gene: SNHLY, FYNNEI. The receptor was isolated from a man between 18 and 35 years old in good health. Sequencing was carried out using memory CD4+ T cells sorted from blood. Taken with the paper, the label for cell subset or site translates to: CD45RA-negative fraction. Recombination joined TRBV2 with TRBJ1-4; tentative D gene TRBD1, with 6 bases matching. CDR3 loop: CASTRTEFEKLFF. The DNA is TGTGCCAGCACCCGGACAGAGTTTGAAAAACTGTTTTTT. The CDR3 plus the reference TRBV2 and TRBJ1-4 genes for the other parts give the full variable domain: EPEVTQTPSHQVTQMGQEVILRCVPISNHLYFYWYRQILGQKVEFLVSFYNNEISEKSEIFDDQFSVERPDGSNFTLKIRSTKLEDSAMYFCASTRTEFEKLFFGSGTQLSVL.